This entry describes one T cell receptor beta chain. Per germline, CDR1 MNHEY and CDR2 SMNVEV (reference sequence). Between the trimmed V and J ends, which lost 5 bases and 7 bases, there was a span of 15 bases. The CDR3 loop spans 15 amino acids. The data were taken from a study of cytotoxic CD8 clonotypes in ibrutinib-treated CLL. TCRdb's copy holds only in-frame clones and misses some; the assay was immunoSEQ multiplex PCR. The sample lists nearly 300,000 clones, around 76% occurring once. The source is a human donor with chronic lymphocytic leukemia. The chain carries TRBV27 and TRBJ1-6; maybe TRBD1 (5 bases). The sequencing here drew on PBMCs, taken at disease progression, from a patient treated with ibrutinib. The CDR3 is CASSMLTARNSPLHF. CDR3 sequence (DNA): TGTGCCAGCAGTATGCTGACAGCCCGCAATTCACCCCTCCACTTT.